The 21 T cell receptor beta chains in this list originate from one sample, sequenced in a study of T cells after yellow fever vaccination. TCRdb reprocessed the 5' RACE reads via MiXCR and lists one record per CDR3 protein. Altogether about 350,000 distinct CDR3 sequences are present, about 12% being singletons, with the ten largest covering 3% to 4%. Sequencing used CD4+ T cells sorted from PBMCs, obtained 15 days after the yellow fever booster vaccination. The receptors stem from a man between 18 and 35 years old who received the YFV17D yellow fever vaccine.

This clonotype appeared a few times. The chain recombines TRBV4-1 with TRBJ1-3; D uncertain. V was clipped by 4 bases and J by 0 bases, with 13 bases between them. This CDR3 has 16 amino acids. Per the germline V gene, CDR1 is MGHRA and CDR2 is YSYEKL. The CDR3 reads CASSLGRRTSGNTIYF. CDR3 in DNA: TGCGCCAGCAGCCTCGGGAGGCGAACCTCTGGAAACACCATATATTTT.

This rearrangement joins TRBV18 to TRBJ1-2, with 9 bases identical to TRBD1. Trimming removed 3 bases from V and 3 bases from J; junction bases left unmatched: 5. The CDR3 totals 15 residues. Per the germline V gene, CDR1 is KGHSH and CDR2 is LQKENI. The CDR3 loop is CASSPRQGEHYGYTF. The CDR3 nucleotides are TGTGCCAGCTCACCCAGACAGGGGGAACACTATGGCTACACCTTC.

J is TRBJ2-3 and V is TRBV7-2; D is undetermined. The CDR3 spans 13 residues. Looked up from germline, CDR1 is SGHTA and CDR2 is FQGNSA. The V and J ends lost 3 bases and 3 bases respectively, with 7 bases between them. CDR3 in amino acids: CASSLEVTDTQYF. The CDR3 bases are TGTGCCAGCAGCTTGGAAGTAACAGATACGCAGTATTTT.

V is TRBV5-5 and J is TRBJ2-7; no definite D call. The V end lost 0 bases, the J end lost 1 base, and 8 bases lay between the germline ends. The CDR3 consists of 14 residues. Germline values: CDR1 SGHKS, CDR2 YYEKEE (reference sequence). Here the CDR3 DNA reads TGTGCCAGCAGCTTGGATTGGGTTTCCTACGAGCAGTACGTC. Protein sequence: CASSLDWVSYEQYV.

This chain links TRBV7-2 with TRBJ2-2; 11 nucleotides line up with TRBD2. The germline CDR1 and CDR2 sequences are SGHTA and FQGNSA. The V and J ends lost 5 bases and 1 base, in that order; junction bases with no gene match: 6. The CDR3 runs 17 residues. CDR3 DNA: TGTGCCAGCAGCAGAAGACTAGCGGGAATGAACACCGGGGAGCTGTTTTTT. The encoded protein is CASSRRLAGMNTGELFF.

This clonotype was detected ten times or more. This sequence joins TRBV6-2 or TRBV6-3 and TRBJ2-3, with 10 bases matching TRBD2. This CDR3 is 16 amino acids long. Trimming removed 8 bases from V and 7 bases from J; junction bases left unmatched: 15. CDR1 is MNHEY and CDR2 is SVGEGT in the germline V gene. CDR3 protein: CASHFSPGLATYTQYF. The CDR3 DNA sequence: TGTGCCAGCCACTTTTCCCCGGGACTAGCGACGTATACGCAGTATTTT.

The chain links TRBV7-2 to TRBJ2-2; D might be TRBD1 (6 bases). In germline, CDR1 is SGHTA, CDR2 FQGNSA. The CDR3 has 16 residues. Trimming removed 1 base from V and 4 bases from J, with 13 bases in between. In DNA, the CDR3 is TGTGCCAGCAGCTTAGTCGGGGACAAGGGCACCGGGGAGCTGTTTTTT. Its translation: CASSLVGDKGTGELFF.

This rearrangement joins TRBV27 to TRBJ2-7; D uncertain. Trimming shortened V by 4 bases and J by 1 base, and 8 bases separated the two germline ends. This CDR3 region has 13 residues. Germline V gene lookup returns CDR1 MNHEY and CDR2 SMNVEV (reference sequence). This chain's CDR3 is CASSSGSSYEQYF. The CDR3 nucleotides are TGTGCCAGCAGTTCGGGCTCTTCCTACGAGCAGTACTTC.

This clonotype was counted a few times. The V gene is TRBV12-3 or TRBV12-4, the J gene TRBJ2-5; 8 bases agree with TRBD1. V dropped 6 bases and J dropped 5; count of bases not matched to a gene: 8. The CDR3 sequence is 14 residues long. In DNA form, the CDR3 reads TGTGCCAGCAGCAGGCCGGACAGGGTGGAGACCCAGTACTTC. Translating gives CASSRPDRVETQYF.

The rearrangement links TRBV4-3 to TRBJ1-2; 10 bases line up with TRBD1. The germline gives CDR1 LGHNA, CDR2 YSLEER. Germline trimming cut 4 bases from V and 3 bases from J; bases unmatched to any gene: 17. The CDR3 consists of 19 residues. The CDR3 spells CASSRETGGRGRKYYGYTF. The CDR3 DNA sequence: TGCGCCAGCAGCCGGGAGACAGGGGGCCGCGGAAGAAAGTACTATGGCTACACCTTC.

This clonotype was seen ten or more times. The chain couples TRBV24-1 to TRBJ2-1; weak D call: TRBD2 (6 bases). Germline values: CDR1 KGHDR, CDR2 SFDVKD. This CDR3 region has 14 residues. Trimming stripped 3 bases from V and 2 bases from J, with 7 bases between. CDR3 residues: CATSDTGAYNEQFF. The DNA of the CDR3 is TGTGCCACCAGTGATACGGGGGCCTACAATGAGCAGTTCTTC.

This clonotype was seen ten or more times. The chain has TRBV7-3 and TRBJ2-1, with unresolved D. V shed 1 base and J shed 9 bases, with 7 bases lying between them. Germline assignment: CDR1 SGHTA and CDR2 FQGTGA. This CDR3 region has 12 residues. The CDR3 sequence is CASSLMDGEQFF. In DNA, the CDR3 is TGTGCCAGCAGCTTAATGGATGGTGAGCAGTTCTTC.

This clonotype was detected ten times or more. J is TRBJ2-1 and V is TRBV7-9, with TRBD2 identical over 13 bases. The CDR3 totals 19 residues. CDR1 SEHNR and CDR2 FQNEAQ come from the germline V gene (reference sequence). V trimming: 9 bases; J trimming: 4 bases; junction bases outside the gene matches: 18. The DNA for the CDR3 is TGTGCCAGTGGGGGAGGACTAGCGGGGGCCTTCGAGAGGTACAATGAGCAGTTCTTC. The encoded protein is CASGGGLAGAFERYNEQFF.

This clonotype was seen a few times. In DNA, the CDR3 is TGTGCCAGCAGCCAACAGTCCTACAATGAGCAGTTCTTC. Encoded protein: CASSQQSYNEQFF. This sequence joins TRBV14 and TRBJ2-1; D ambiguous. The CDR3 runs to 13 residues. V was pared by 2 bases and J by 1 base, with 3 bases between. Germline assignment: CDR1 SGHDN and CDR2 FVKESK.

This clonotype was detected a few times. This chain connects TRBV24-1 to TRBJ2-3; TRBD2 is a possible D gene (6 bases). V was trimmed by 3 bases and J by 7 bases, leaving 19 bases between them. The CDR3 spans 16 residues. CDR1 is KGHDR and CDR2 is SFDVKD in the germline V gene. CDR3 loop: CATSDRRGSHPYTQYF. CDR3 sequence (DNA): TGTGCCACCAGTGATCGCCGGGGGTCCCACCCCTATACGCAGTATTTT.

The sample holds many counts of this clonotype. The V and J genes are TRBV6-5 and TRBJ1-1; a possible D gene is TRBD1 (5 bases). CDR1 MNHEY and CDR2 SVGAGI come from the germline V gene. The V and J ends lost 3 bases and 7 bases respectively, with 15 bases between them. The CDR3 is 14 amino acids. This CDR3 reads CASSYEGRLIEAFF. In nucleotides, the CDR3 is TGTGCCAGCAGTTATGAGGGGCGACTCATTGAAGCTTTCTTT.

This clonotype has a handful of counts. V is TRBV4-3 and J is TRBJ2-5; the match to TRBD2 covers 7 bases. CDR3 size: 16 residues. Germline lookup yields CDR1 LGHNA and CDR2 YSLEER. The junction had 8 bases not matched to a gene; V was cut back by 4 bases and J by 0 bases. The CDR3 sequence: CASSLGRGSYQETQYF. DNA for the CDR3: TGCGCCAGCAGCCTCGGGCGGGGGAGCTACCAAGAGACCCAGTACTTC.

This clonotype was observed a handful of times. J is TRBJ2-1 and V is TRBV7-9; D may match TRBD1 or TRBD2 (5 bases each). Germline-derived CDR1 and CDR2 are SEHNR and FQNEAQ (reference sequence). The CDR3 runs to 15 residues. The V gene lost 5 bases and the J gene lost 6 bases, with 17 bases spanning the gap. CDR3 protein: CASSLSLLGGNEQFF. CDR3 DNA sequence: TGTGCCAGCAGCCTCTCCCTTCTTGGGGGCAATGAGCAGTTCTTC.

CDR3 bases: TGTGCCAGCAACCTAGCGGACAGGGGAATTTACGAGACCCAGTACTTC. It specifies CASNLADRGIYETQYF. V and J are TRBV28 and TRBJ2-5; 9 positions agree with TRBD1. The germline V gene encodes CDR1 MDHEN and CDR2 SYDVKM. V was clipped by 7 bases and J by 5 bases; unmatched bases: 14. CDR3 length equals 16 residues.

This clonotype appeared a few times. The V call is TRBV4-3, the J call TRBJ2-2; D assignment may be TRBD1 or TRBD2 (6 bases each). Germline assignment: CDR1 LGHNA and CDR2 YSLEER. The CDR3 is 17 residues long. Trimming left V 0 bases short and J 4 bases short, with 15 bases between. This CDR3 reads CASSQEYGGLGTGELFF. The CDR3 bases are TGCGCCAGCAGCCAAGAATATGGGGGGCTAGGCACCGGGGAGCTGTTTTTT.

This clonotype has more than one count but fewer than ten. This sequence joins TRBV5-6 and TRBJ1-3; D perhaps matches TRBD1 (6 bases). Germline CDR1 reads SGHDT; CDR2 reads YYEEEE. V lost 5 bases and J 1 base, leaving 13 bases between the germline ends. CDR3 length: 15 residues. The CDR3 bases are TGTGCCAGCAGTTATGACAGGCAGTCTGGAAACACCATATATTTT. Protein product: CASSYDRQSGNTIYF.